Each of the 10 T cell receptor beta chains below was sequenced from the same sample in a study of blood T cell repertoires in COVID-19. Repertoires were generated with immunoSEQ multiplex PCR, while TCRdb's copy carries only in-frame clones and drops some. The table shows over 400,000 clones, with about 88% occurring only once. The sequenced material came from peripheral blood. These receptors came from a woman aged 50 to 60 with COVID-19, enrolled during active disease.

CDR3 DNA sequence: TGTGCCAGCAGTTTATGGGACATTGGGCAGCCCCAGCATTTT. This encodes CASSLWDIGQPQHF. This chain links TRBV28 with TRBJ1-5, with D possibly being TRBD1 (5 bases). This CDR3 is 14 amino acids long. Trimming took off 0 bases at V and 7 bases at J, with 10 bases between the two ends. Germline assignment: CDR1 MDHEN and CDR2 SYDVKM.

The chain has TRBV9 and TRBJ1-1; 8 bases align to TRBD1. After removal of 1 base from V and 4 bases from J, the junction contained 6 bases not matched to a gene. In germline, CDR1 is SGDLS, CDR2 YYNGEE. The CDR3 contains 15 residues. This CDR3 is CASSVTGTGVTEAFF. In DNA, the CDR3 is TGTGCCAGCAGCGTAACAGGGACAGGCGTCACTGAAGCTTTCTTT.

The chain has TRBV10-1 and TRBJ2-7; D is unclear. This CDR3 spans 15 amino acids. The germline CDR1 and CDR2 sequences are WNHNN and SYGVQD (reference sequence). Between the trimmed V and J ends, which lost 3 bases and 5 bases, there was a span of 17 bases. CDR3 coding DNA: TGCGCCAGCAGTGACCAGCGCTCATGGTCGGACGAGCAGTACTTC. Amino acid sequence: CASSDQRSWSDEQYF.

This chain links TRBV7-9 with TRBJ1-5, with D unclear. The CDR3 totals 12 residues. Germline CDR1 and CDR2: SEHNR and FQNEAQ (reference sequence). V lost 8 bases and J 5 bases, leaving 10 bases between the germline ends. The CDR3, as DNA: TGTGCCAGCGCCAAGGGAGATCAGCCCCAGCATTTT. Protein: CASAKGDQPQHF.

The count of this clone is one. The chain employs TRBV29-1 and TRBJ2-3; TRBD2 aligns across 8 bases. The CDR3 contains 14 residues. Germline V gene lookup returns CDR1 SQVTM and CDR2 ANQGSEA. CDR3 region: CTTKERGSTDTQYF. CDR3 DNA sequence: TGCACGACGAAAGAGCGGGGGAGCACAGATACGCAGTATTTT.

The chain links TRBV28 to TRBJ2-1; 7 bases align to TRBD2. CDR1 and CDR2 from the germline V gene are MDHEN and SYDVKM. The CDR3 covers 15 residues. V shed 3 bases and J 8 bases; nucleotides not matched to a gene: 10. The CDR3 nucleotides read TGTGCCAGCAGTTTCCAGGCAGGCGGGGGTGATGAGCAGTTCTTC. Protein: CASSFQAGGGDEQFF.

V usage is TRBV9 and J usage is TRBJ2-7; the D gene is possibly TRBD1 (6 bases). With 2 bases removed from V and 5 bases from J, the gap between germline ends came to 14 bases. The germline V gene encodes CDR1 SGDLS and CDR2 YYNGEE. This CDR3 has 14 amino acids. CDR3 DNA: TGTGCCAGCAGCGTCAATTGGCAGGGGAACGAGCAGTACTTC. Its protein product is CASSVNWQGNEQYF.

The genes are TRBV9 and TRBJ2-7; 9 nucleotides line up with TRBD1. This CDR3 spans 15 amino acids. Germline assignment: CDR1 SGDLS and CDR2 YYNGEE. After removal of 0 bases from V and 5 bases from J, the junction contained 6 bases not matched to a gene. CDR3 sequence reads: CASSVGGTGLDEQYF. The CDR3 DNA follows: TGTGCCAGCAGCGTAGGTGGGACAGGGTTGGACGAGCAGTACTTC. Variable domain in full (rest from reference TRBV9 and TRBJ2-7): DSGVTQTPKHLITATGQRVTLRCSPRSGDLSVYWYQQSLDQGLQFLIQYYNGEERAKGNILERFSAQQFPDLHSELNLSSLELGDSALYFCASSVGGTGLDEQYFGPGTRLTVT.

This chain connects TRBV10-3 to TRBJ2-3; D may be TRBD2 (6 bases). CDR1 ENHRY and CDR2 SYGVKD come from the germline V gene. The CDR3 covers 14 residues. V was trimmed by 10 bases and J by 2 bases, leaving 16 bases between them. CDR3 amino acids: CATRGGGPTDTQYF. The CDR3 nucleotides read TGTGCCACTAGGGGAGGAGGGCCCACAGATACGCAGTATTTT.

V gene TRBV7-6 combines with J gene TRBJ2-7, with 8 bases identical to TRBD1. This CDR3 spans 15 amino acids. Germline V gives CDR1 SGHVS, CDR2 FNYEAQ. V dropped 1 base and J dropped 2; count of bases not matched to a gene: 4. The CDR3, as DNA: TGTGCCAGCAGCTTAGGCGGGACAGGCACCTACGAGCAGTACTTC. Residues: CASSLGGTGTYEQYF.